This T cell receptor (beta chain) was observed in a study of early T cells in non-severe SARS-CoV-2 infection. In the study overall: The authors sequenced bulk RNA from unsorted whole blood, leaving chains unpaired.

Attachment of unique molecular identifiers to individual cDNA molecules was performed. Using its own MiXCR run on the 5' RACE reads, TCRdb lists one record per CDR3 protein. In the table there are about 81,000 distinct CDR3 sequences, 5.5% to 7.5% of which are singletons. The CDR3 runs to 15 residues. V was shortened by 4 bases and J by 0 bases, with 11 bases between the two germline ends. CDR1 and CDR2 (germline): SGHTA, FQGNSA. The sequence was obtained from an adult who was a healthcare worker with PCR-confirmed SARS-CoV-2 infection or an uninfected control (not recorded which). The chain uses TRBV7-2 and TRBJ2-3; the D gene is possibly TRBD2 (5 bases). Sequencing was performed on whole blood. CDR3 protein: CASSSSSRSTDTQYF. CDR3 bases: TGTGCCAGCAGCTCGTCTAGCAGAAGCACAGATACGCAGTATTTT.